Sequencing of this TCR beta chain was carried out in a study of blood T cells in healthy people across ages. Study at large: Per two T cells, about one barcoded beta molecule was captured through template switching.

The CDR3 extends over 13 amino acids. V was trimmed by 6 bases and J by 5 bases, leaving 16 bases between them. Germline CDR1 DFQATT, CDR2 SNEGSKA (reference sequence). It was with a sample-barcoded 5' primer and a J-beta primer mix that a second PCR of about 7 to 12 cycles was run. TCRdb fed the 5' RACE reads into MiXCR, producing one record per CDR3 protein. The sample holds approximately 770,000 distinct CDR3 sequences, over 45% seen once. The receptor was derived from a man aged 25 to 45 in good health. J is TRBJ1-2 and V is TRBV20-1, with D possibly TRBD1 on 5 matching bases. Sequenced material: blood. The CDR3 bases are TGCAGTGCCGTCCCCCAGGGCGGGTATGGCTACACCTTC. Its translation is CSAVPQGGYGYTF.